The rows below give T cell receptor beta chains drawn from one sample of a study of metastatic and nonmetastatic thyroid tumors. From the PCR reads, TCRdb re-called clones with MiXCR. Among tens of thousands of clones listed, more than 15% were seen once. The sample taken for sequencing was blood. Every receptor here comes from a female donor with papillary thyroid cancer or a benign thyroid nodule (not recorded which). Some clones in this sample may be carry-over from other donors' samples. Each CDR3 is given with its conserved first and last residue. D genes are given only for firm matches. Not every row has a clone size; where given, it reads once, few, many or a size class.

CDR3aa: CAISDSSGTGRSEAFF
CDR3nt: TGTGCCATCAGTGATAGCTCCGGTACAGGGAGGTCTGAAGCTTTCTTT
d_gene: NA
abundance: NA
v_gene: TRBV10-3
j_gene: TRBJ1-1

CDR3aa: CASSPLPTAGTSGQYF
CDR3nt: TGCGCCAGCAGCCCCTTGCCGACAGCCGGGACTAGCGGGCAGTACTTC
d_gene: TRBD2
abundance: many
v_gene: TRBV4-1
j_gene: TRBJ2-7

CDR3aa: CASSENPLGEQFF
CDR3nt: TGTGCCAGCAGCGAAAACCCACTCGGTGAGCAGTTCTTC
d_gene: NA
abundance: many
v_gene: TRBV9
j_gene: TRBJ2-1

CDR3aa: CASSPMVGDLSNEQFF
CDR3nt: TGTGCCAGCAGCCCCATGGTGGGGGACCTCTCTAATGAGCAGTTCTTC
d_gene: NA
abundance: few
v_gene: TRBV6-2/TRBV6-3
j_gene: TRBJ2-1

CDR3aa: CASSLGREGLEQFF
CDR3nt: TGCGCCAGCAGCTTGGGGCGGGAGGGCCTTGAGCAGTTCTTC
d_gene: TRBD2
abundance: many
v_gene: TRBV5-1
j_gene: TRBJ2-1

CDR3aa: CASSREDPIETQYF
CDR3nt: TGCGCCAGCAGCCGAGAGGATCCCATAGAGACCCAGTACTTC
d_gene: NA
abundance: NA
v_gene: TRBV5-1
j_gene: TRBJ2-5

CDR3aa: CASSSLAGRYNEQFF
CDR3nt: TGTGCCAGCAGTTCCTTAGCGGGCCGTTACAATGAGCAGTTCTTC
d_gene: TRBD2
abundance: many
v_gene: TRBV6-5
j_gene: TRBJ2-1

CDR3aa: CASSRPSGGSLGNEQFF
CDR3nt: TGTGCCAGCAGCCGCCCTAGCGGGGGCTCCCTGGGCAATGAGCAGTTCTTC
d_gene: TRBD2
abundance: many
v_gene: TRBV28
j_gene: TRBJ2-1

CDR3aa: CASSLTGTNGELFF
CDR3nt: TGTGCCAGCAGTTTGACGGGGACAAACGGGGAGCTGTTTTTT
d_gene: NA
abundance: many
v_gene: TRBV28
j_gene: TRBJ2-2

CDR3aa: CAWKSWFGREGNEQFF
CDR3nt: TGTGCCTGGAAATCATGGTTTGGGCGGGAGGGCAATGAGCAGTTCTTC
d_gene: TRBD2
abundance: many
v_gene: TRBV30
j_gene: TRBJ2-1

CDR3aa: CASSGASGTGDTQYF
CDR3nt: TGCGCCAGCAGTGGGGCTAGCGGCACGGGGGATACGCAGTATTTT
d_gene: TRBD2
abundance: few
v_gene: TRBV5-1
j_gene: TRBJ2-3

CDR3aa: CASGQGANTGELSF
CDR3nt: TGTGCCAGCGGTCAGGGGGCGAACACCGGGGAGCTGTCTTTT
d_gene: TRBD1
abundance: few
v_gene: TRBV6-2/TRBV6-3
j_gene: TRBJ2-2

CDR3aa: CASSLPISDGYTF
CDR3nt: TGTGCCAGCAGCTTGCCCATCTCCGATGGCTACACCTTC
d_gene: NA
abundance: many
v_gene: TRBV5-6
j_gene: TRBJ1-2

CDR3aa: CASRYRGKAEAFF
CDR3nt: TGTGCCAGCAGATACAGGGGGAAGGCTGAAGCTTTCTTT
d_gene: TRBD1
abundance: few
v_gene: TRBV28
j_gene: TRBJ1-1

CDR3aa: CSARGLADKEGDEQFF
CDR3nt: TGCAGTGCTAGAGGGCTAGCGGATAAGGAGGGTGATGAGCAGTTCTTC
d_gene: TRBD2
abundance: NA
v_gene: TRBV20-1
j_gene: TRBJ2-1